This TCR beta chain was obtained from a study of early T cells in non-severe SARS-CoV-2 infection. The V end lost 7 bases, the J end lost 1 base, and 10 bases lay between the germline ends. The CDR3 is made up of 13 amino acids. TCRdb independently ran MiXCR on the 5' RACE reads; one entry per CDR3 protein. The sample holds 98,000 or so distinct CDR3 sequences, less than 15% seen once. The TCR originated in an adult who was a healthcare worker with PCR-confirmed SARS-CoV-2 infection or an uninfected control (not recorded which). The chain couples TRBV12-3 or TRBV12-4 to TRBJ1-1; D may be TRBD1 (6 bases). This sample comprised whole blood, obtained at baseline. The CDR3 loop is CASNLGGNTEAFF. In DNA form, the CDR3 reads TGTGCCAGCAACCTAGGGGGGAACACTGAAGCTTTCTTT.